The 13 T cell receptor beta chains in this list originate from one sample, sequenced in a study of Ad26.COV2.S vaccination and SARS-CoV-2 variants. Specified treatment: about 20 received Ad26.COV2.S at low or high dose, single or two shots; roughly 5 received placebo; per-sample allocation not given. Collection of samples fell on day 63 after the first vaccine or placebo injection. TCRdb's copy holds only in-frame clones and misses some; the assay was immunoSEQ multiplex PCR. Of 290,000 or so clones in the sample, about 89% were seen once. The source material was peripheral blood, sampled in a trial of Ad26.COV2.S vaccine versus placebo. Every receptor here comes from a person aged 18-65 years who received the Ad26.COV2.S COVID-19 vaccine or a placebo.

The V and J genes are TRBV28 and TRBJ1-2, with no clear D. Trimming shortened V by 7 bases and J by 0 bases, and 9 bases separated the two germline ends. The CDR3 length is 13 residues. Germline values: CDR1 MDHEN, CDR2 SYDVKM. CDR3 residues: CASIGVPNYGYTF. The CDR3 coding sequence is TGTGCCAGCATCGGGGTCCCTAACTATGGCTACACCTTC.

The chain links TRBV6-5 to TRBJ2-1, with TRBD1 matching over 7 bases. The CDR3 covers 11 residues. Germline values: CDR1 MNHEY, CDR2 SVGAGI. V trimming: 6 bases; J trimming: 7 bases; junction bases outside the gene matches: 0. The CDR3 here is CASRTGNEQFF. The CDR3 region has the DNA TGTGCCAGCAGGACAGGGAATGAGCAGTTCTTC.

This chain links TRBV18 with TRBJ1-1, with D tentatively TRBD1 (6 bases). The CDR3 runs 14 residues. The V end was cut by 2 bases, the J end by 5 bases, with 12 bases between. Germline CDR1 is KGHSH and CDR2 is LQKENI. The DNA for the CDR3 is TGTGCCAGCTCACCATACACGGGGGCGACTGAAGCTTTCTTT. Translating gives CASSPYTGATEAFF.

In this sample, this clone turned up once. The chain employs TRBV2 and TRBJ2-3; 7 bases line up with TRBD2. J gave up 4 bases and V 3 bases, and 4 bases lay outside the gene matches. Germline V lookup: CDR1 SNHLY, CDR2 FYNNEI. The CDR3 runs 14 residues. The CDR3 region has the DNA TGTGCCAGCAGTGAGGGGGGGGGACCAGATACGCAGTATTTT. Its protein is CASSEGGGPDTQYF.

J is TRBJ1-2 and V is TRBV3-1 (or the pseudogene TRBV3-2); D may be TRBD1 (5 bases). The germline gives CDR1 LGHDT, CDR2 YNNKEL (reference sequence). V was clipped by 1 base and J by 7 bases, with 10 bases between them. This CDR3 has 13 amino acids. The CDR3 DNA is TGTGCCAGCAGCCAAGGCTCCAGGGCTGGCTACACCTTC. It translates to CASSQGSRAGYTF.

The chain has TRBV19 and TRBJ1-1, with TRBD1 identical over 11 bases. Germline V gene lookup returns CDR1 LNHDA and CDR2 SQIVND (reference sequence). The CDR3 sequence is 15 residues long. The V and J ends lost 6 bases and 6 bases, in that order; junction bases with no gene match: 9. CDR3 in amino acids: CASRDRGQFGAEAFF. The CDR3 DNA sequence: TGTGCCAGTAGGGACAGGGGGCAGTTCGGGGCTGAAGCTTTCTTT.

The J gene is TRBJ2-5, the V gene TRBV5-1, with 14 bases identical to TRBD2. Germline V gene lookup returns CDR1 SGHRS and CDR2 YFSETQ. The V segment lost 5 bases and the J segment 1 base; nucleotides outside the gene matches: 1. The CDR3 consists of 15 residues. CDR3 sequence: CASRGTSGGQETQYF. Here the CDR3 DNA reads TGCGCCAGCAGGGGGACTAGCGGGGGCCAAGAGACCCAGTACTTC.

V gene TRBV7-2 combines with J gene TRBJ2-2, with D tentatively TRBD2 (6 bases). The CDR3 loop spans 17 amino acids. Trimming pared 1 base from V and 6 bases from J, leaving 18 bases between. CDR1 and CDR2 from the germline V gene are SGHTA and FQGNSA. This chain's CDR3 is CASSLGRREGSAGELFF. The CDR3 bases are TGTGCCAGCAGCTTAGGGAGGCGGGAAGGATCAGCCGGGGAGCTGTTTTTT.

The chain is built from TRBV11-3 and TRBJ1-2, with D unresolved. Trimming cost V 0 bases and J 6 bases, with 11 bases left between them. CDR1 and CDR2 from the germline V gene are SGHNT and YENEEA. This CDR3 contains 14 residues. The chain's CDR3 is CASSLDGTGNGYTF. The CDR3 coding sequence is TGTGCCAGCAGCTTAGATGGTACTGGGAATGGCTACACCTTC.

J is TRBJ1-1 and V is TRBV19; 7 bases line up with TRBD1. CDR3 length equals 16 residues. Per the germline V gene, CDR1 is LNHDA and CDR2 is SQIVND (reference sequence). The J segment lost 0 bases and the V segment lost 3 bases, leaving 7 bases of the junction unmatched. The CDR3 DNA is TGTGCCAGTAGTATGAGCAGGGGGAGCATGAACACTGAAGCTTTCTTT. Translating it yields CASSMSRGSMNTEAFF. The variable domain in full, with the rest retrieved from reference TRBV19 and TRBJ1-1, is DGGITQSPKYLFRKEGQNVTLSCEQNLNHDAMYWYRQDPGQGLRLIYYSQIVNDFQKGDIAEGYSVSREKKESFPLTVTSAQKNPTAFYLCASSMSRGSMNTEAFFGQGTRLTVV.

J is TRBJ1-5 and V is TRBV21-1. TRBV21-1 is designated a pseudogene. The CDR3 totals 18 residues. In nucleotides, the CDR3 is TGTGCCAGCAAACCTGCGGGGAGGGAAATCTATAGCAATCAGCCCCAGCATTTT. Amino acid sequence: CASKPAGREIYSNQPQHF.

The V call is TRBV7-9, the J call TRBJ1-1; TRBD1 is a possible D gene (6 bases). This CDR3 spans 14 amino acids. The germline V gene has CDR1 SEHNR and CDR2 FQNEAQ (reference sequence). Trimming took off 1 base at V and 8 bases at J, with 14 bases between the two ends. CDR3 protein: CASSLVSSTGEAFF. The CDR3 region has the DNA TGTGCCAGCAGCTTAGTTTCATCGACAGGCGAAGCTTTCTTT. Full variable domain (outside the CDR3, taken from reference TRBV7-9 and TRBJ1-1): DTGVSQNPRHKITKRGQNVTFRCDPISEHNRLYWYRQTLGQGPEFLTYFQNEAQLEKSRLLSDRFSAERPKGSFSTLEIQRTEQGDSAMYLCASSLVSSTGEAFFGQGTRLTVV.

This chain uses TRBV3-1 (or the pseudogene TRBV3-2) with TRBJ2-1, with D tentatively TRBD1 (5 bases). The germline V gene has CDR1 LGHDT and CDR2 YNNKEL (reference sequence). The CDR3 length is 15 residues. Trimming removed 5 bases from V and 0 bases from J, with 11 bases in between. CDR3 coding DNA: TGTGCCAGCAGCATGACAGCCGCCTCCTACAATGAGCAGTTCTTC. This translates into CASSMTAASYNEQFF.